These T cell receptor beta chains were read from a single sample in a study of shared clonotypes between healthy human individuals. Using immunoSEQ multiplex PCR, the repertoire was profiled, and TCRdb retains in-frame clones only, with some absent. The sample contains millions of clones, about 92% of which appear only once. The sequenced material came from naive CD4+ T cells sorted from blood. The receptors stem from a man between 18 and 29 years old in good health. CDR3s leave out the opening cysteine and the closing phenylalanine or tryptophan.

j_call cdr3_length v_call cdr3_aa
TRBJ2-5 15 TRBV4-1 ASSQDSLAGAQETQY
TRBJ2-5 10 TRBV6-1 ASSGAGETQY
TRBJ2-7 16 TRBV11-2 ASSLESPDRTSSYEQY
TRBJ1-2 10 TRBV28 ASTKLNYGYT
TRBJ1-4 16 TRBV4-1 ASTKEKVAVATNEKLF
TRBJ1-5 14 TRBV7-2 ASSLWGQGVNQPQH
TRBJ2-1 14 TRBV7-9 ASSFRGGSSYNEQF
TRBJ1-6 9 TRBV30 AWSVQSPLH
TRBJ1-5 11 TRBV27 ASSSLAGQPQH
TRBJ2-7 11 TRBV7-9 ASIPTGVGEQY
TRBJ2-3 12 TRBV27 ASSARNSGDTQY
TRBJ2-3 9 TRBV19 ASRVGNTQY
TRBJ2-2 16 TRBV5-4 ASSAKGTGAKNTGELF
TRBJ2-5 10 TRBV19 ASSIGQETQY
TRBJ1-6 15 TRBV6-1 ASSVLTGSSYNSPLH